This TCR beta chain came from a study of cytomegalovirus exposure and HLA in healthy donors. Points on this clone: The antigen is undetermined.

Germline CDR1 and CDR2: SGHNT and YYREEE (reference sequence). The CDR3 loop spans 14 amino acids. With V trimmed by 0 bases and J by 4 bases, 3 bases remained unmatched. Use of 60 Vbeta and 13 Jbeta primers characterized the PCR. Sequenced by immunoSEQ multiplex PCR; TCRdb stores in-frame clones only, minus some. This table has more than 90,000 clones, more than 65% appearing once. Regarding the study as a whole: In an earlier analysis, most TCR beta V segments were productive about 87% or about 30% of the time. Researchers catalogued 164 TCR beta chains as cytomegalovirus-associated. In a later analysis, an Asian-associated ancestry cluster reportedly showed fewer N-insertions than the approximately 700-donor mean.

The specimen was PBMCs. The chain is built from TRBV5-4 and TRBJ1-1; 7 nucleotides match TRBD1. This clonotype originated in a human donor in good health. The CDR3 region is CASSLVQGGTEAFF. CDR3 nucleotide sequence: TGTGCCAGCAGCTTGGTGCAGGGGGGCACTGAAGCTTTCTTT.